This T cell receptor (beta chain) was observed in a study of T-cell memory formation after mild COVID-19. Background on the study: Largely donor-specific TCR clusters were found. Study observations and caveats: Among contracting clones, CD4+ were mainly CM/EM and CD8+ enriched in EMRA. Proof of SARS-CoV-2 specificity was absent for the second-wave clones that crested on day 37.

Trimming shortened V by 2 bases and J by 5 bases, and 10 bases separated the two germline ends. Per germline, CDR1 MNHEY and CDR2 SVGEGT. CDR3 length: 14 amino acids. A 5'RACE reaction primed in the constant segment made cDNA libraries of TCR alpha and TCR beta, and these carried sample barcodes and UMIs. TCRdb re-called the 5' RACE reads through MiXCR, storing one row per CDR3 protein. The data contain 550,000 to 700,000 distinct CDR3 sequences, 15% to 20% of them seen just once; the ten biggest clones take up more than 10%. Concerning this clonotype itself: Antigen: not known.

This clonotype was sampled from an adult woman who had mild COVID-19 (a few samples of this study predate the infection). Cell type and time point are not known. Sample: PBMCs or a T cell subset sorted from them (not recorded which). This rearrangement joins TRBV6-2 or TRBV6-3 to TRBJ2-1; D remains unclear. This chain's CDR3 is CASSYPQRNNEQFF. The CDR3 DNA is TGTGCCAGCAGTTACCCCCAAAGAAACAATGAGCAGTTCTTC.